The 25 T cell receptor beta chains below were found in one sample sequenced in a study of response to subunit inactivated influenza vaccine. One entry per CDR3 protein, called by TCRdb with MiXCR from the RT-PCR reads. The table includes about 540,000 distinct CDR3 sequences, 20% to 25% detected once. The same data also went into a second study, on T cells expressing NK-cell markers. That work contributes: UMIs accompanied the 5'RACE template switching by which TCR beta cDNA was made.

The input for sequencing was CD4+ T cells sorted from PBMCs, taken roughly 12 days after vaccination. Source of these receptors: a man between 50 and 59 years old who received an inactivated influenza vaccine.

CDR3 DNA: TGCAGTGCCTCCCGACTAGCGGGAGGCTCCTCTGGGGCCAACGTCCTGACTTTC. Translation: CSASRLAGGSSGANVLTF. V usage is TRBV20-1 and J usage is TRBJ2-6; 13 positions match TRBD2. The CDR3 runs 18 residues. The germline V gene has CDR1 DFQATT and CDR2 SNEGSKA (reference sequence). V was clipped by 6 bases and J by 0 bases; unmatched bases: 8.

This clonotype was seen a few times. The chain combines TRBV5-5 with TRBJ1-2; D ambiguous. V was trimmed by 3 bases and J by 0 bases, leaving 9 bases between them. The CDR3 is 14 residues long. Germline V gives CDR1 SGHKS, CDR2 YYEKEE (reference sequence). The chain's CDR3 is CASSSDPANYGYTF. As DNA, the CDR3 is TGTGCCAGCAGCTCGGACCCAGCTAACTATGGCTACACCTTC. The full variable domain, in which reference TRBV5-5 and TRBJ1-2 provide the parts outside the CDR3, is DAGVTQSPTHLIKTRGQQVTLRCSPISGHKSVSWYQQVLGQGPQFIFQYYEKEERGRGNFPDRFSARQFPNYSSELNVNALLLGDSALYLCASSSDPANYGYTFGSGTRLTVV.

The rearrangement links TRBV20-1 to TRBJ2-2; the match to TRBD2 covers 9 bases. The CDR3 has 15 amino acids. Losses at the gene ends were 6 bases for V and 4 bases for J; bases not matched to a gene: 9. Germline lookup yields CDR1 DFQATT and CDR2 SNEGSKA (reference sequence). The CDR3 region has the DNA TGCAGTGCGAATAGACTAGCGGACGTCACCGGGGAGCTGTTTTTT. The encoded protein is CSANRLADVTGELFF.

This chain links TRBV6-1 with TRBJ2-5; D is unclear. V lost 2 bases and J 5 bases, leaving 6 bases between the germline ends. Germline V gives CDR1 MNHNS, CDR2 SASEGT. The CDR3 extends over 12 amino acids. CDR3 sequence: CASSEQRETQYF. CDR3 nucleotides: TGTGCCAGCAGTGAACAAAGGGAGACCCAGTACTTC.

V and J are TRBV28 and TRBJ2-5; D possibly corresponds to TRBD1 (5 bases). This CDR3 has 13 residues. Trimming shortened V by 8 bases and J by 3 bases, and 13 bases separated the two germline ends. In germline, CDR1 is MDHEN, CDR2 SYDVKM. The DNA of the CDR3 is TGTGCCAGCCTACCTGACAGAAAAGAGACCCAGTACTTC. It yields the protein CASLPDRKETQYF.

Ten or more counts support this clonotype. The chain combines TRBV7-8 with TRBJ2-3; 10 bases agree with TRBD1. This CDR3 region has 17 residues. CDR1 SGHVS and CDR2 FQNEAQ come from the germline V gene. The ends lost 5 bases at V and 0 bases at J; junction bases unmatched: 8. The CDR3 protein is CASSLLRTGGSTDTQYF. In DNA form, the CDR3 reads TGTGCCAGCAGCCTCCTTCGGACAGGGGGGAGCACAGATACGCAGTATTTT.

V and J are TRBV6-2 or TRBV6-3 and TRBJ2-7; the D gene is possibly TRBD2 (6 bases). Looked up from germline, CDR1 is MNHEY and CDR2 is SVGEGT. Trimming took off 0 bases at V and 0 bases at J, with 15 bases between the two ends. This CDR3 region has 17 residues. DNA for the CDR3: TGTGCCAGCAGTTACTCGATAAAGCGGGCCTTCTCCTACGAGCAGTACTTC. This translates into CASSYSIKRAFSYEQYF.

The chain recombines TRBV11-2 with TRBJ2-1; maybe TRBD2 (6 bases). The V gene lost 8 bases and the J gene lost 7 bases, with 15 bases spanning the gap. This CDR3 region has 13 residues. CDR1 is SGHAT, CDR2 FQNNGV, per germline. CDR3 nucleotide sequence: TGTGCCAGCGGGCGGGACCGGGGGAATGAGCAGTTCTTC. It yields the protein CASGRDRGNEQFF.

This clonotype has just a few counts. The chain recombines TRBV20-1 with TRBJ1-4; the match to TRBD1 covers 7 bases. Trimming cost V 4 bases and J 6 bases; bases outside gene matches: 11. The CDR3 length is 15 residues. Germline CDR1 and CDR2: DFQATT and SNEGSKA (reference sequence). CDR3 residues: CSAIDRARGHEKLFF. In nucleotides, the CDR3 is TGCAGTGCTATTGACAGGGCAAGGGGGCATGAAAAACTGTTTTTT.

This rearrangement joins TRBV7-2 to TRBJ1-2; D perhaps matches TRBD1 (5 bases). Germline V lookup: CDR1 SGHTA, CDR2 FQGNSA. The V and J ends lost 1 base and 4 bases respectively, with 7 bases between them. This CDR3 is 13 amino acids long. This CDR3 reads CASSLEGTYGYTF. CDR3 bases: TGTGCCAGCAGCTTAGAGGGGACCTATGGCTACACCTTC. The full variable domain, rest sourced from reference TRBV7-2 and TRBJ1-2, is GAGVSQSPSNKVTEKGKDVELRCDPISGHTALYWYRQSLGQGLEFLIYFQGNSAPDKSGLPSDRFSAERTGGSVSTLTIQRTQQEDSAVYLCASSLEGTYGYTFGSGTRLTVV.

The gene calls are TRBV6-2 or TRBV6-3 and TRBJ2-3; D may be TRBD1 (7 bases). V dropped 2 bases and J dropped 0 bases, with 12 bases sitting between them. This CDR3 has 16 residues. Germline loops: CDR1 MNHEY, CDR2 SVGEGT. The CDR3 protein is CASSYGGTDSTDTQYF. CDR3 sequence (DNA): TGTGCCAGCAGTTACGGGGGGACAGACAGCACAGATACGCAGTATTTT.

Only a few counts were recorded for this clonotype. The chain recombines TRBV30 with TRBJ2-3; maybe TRBD2 (5 bases). CDR3 length equals 11 residues. Germline CDR1 is GTSNPN and CDR2 is SVGIG (reference sequence). Trimming removed 4 bases from V and 4 bases from J, with 6 bases in between. In nucleotides, the CDR3 is TGTGCCTGGATGCGGGCAGATACGCAGTATTTT. It yields the protein CAWMRADTQYF.

The J gene is TRBJ2-2, the V gene TRBV9, with 7 bases matching TRBD2. Germline lookup yields CDR1 SGDLS and CDR2 YYNGEE. The ends lost 0 bases at V and 5 bases at J; junction bases unmatched: 4. The CDR3 is 15 amino acids. The CDR3 bases are TGTGCCAGCAGCGTAGTGGCTAGCGGAACCGGGGAGCTGTTTTTT. This translates into CASSVVASGTGELFF.

This clonotype was seen more than once but under ten times. J is TRBJ2-5 and V is TRBV21-1; TRBD1, the table's D call, was not compared with the DNA. TRBV21-1 corresponds to a pseudogene. This CDR3 is 18 amino acids long. The CDR3 loop is CASSKGTGGLSYQETQYF. In nucleotides, the CDR3 is TGTGCCAGCAGCAAAGGTACAGGGGGCCTCTCGTACCAAGAGACCCAGTACTTC.

The V call is TRBV7-8, the J call TRBJ2-4; D is undetermined. The CDR3 contains 16 residues. V shed 0 bases and J shed 6 bases, with 15 bases lying between them. CDR1 and CDR2 (germline): SGHVS, FQNEAQ. The CDR3 reads CASSLAPAYSINIQYF. The CDR3 bases are TGTGCCAGCAGCTTAGCGCCCGCTTATTCTATAAACATTCAGTACTTC.

This chain links TRBV7-2 with TRBJ2-7; the D call may be TRBD1 or TRBD2 (5 bases each). Trimming removed 5 bases at V and 6 bases at J, with 8 bases between. The germline CDR1 and CDR2 sequences are SGHTA and FQGNSA. This CDR3 contains 11 residues. CDR3 loop: CASSRDLEQYF. As DNA, the CDR3 is TGTGCCAGCAGCCGGGACCTCGAGCAGTACTTC.

The chain links TRBV12-3 or TRBV12-4 to TRBJ2-7; D unresolved. The CDR3 sequence is 13 residues long. The germline V and J ends were trimmed by 0 bases and 6 bases, with 9 bases remaining between them. The CDR3 region has the DNA TGTGCCAGCAGTTTAGCCCCCCCCCTCGAGCAGTACTTC. Translated, it gives CASSLAPPLEQYF.

The rearrangement links TRBV20-1 to TRBJ1-5; maybe TRBD1 (6 bases). V was pared by 0 bases and J by 0 bases, with 15 bases between. CDR1 and CDR2 (germline): DFQATT, SNEGSKA (reference sequence). This CDR3 region has 17 residues. The CDR3 coding sequence is TGCAGTGCTAGAGATCCGCGGCAGACAGGTAGCAATCAGCCCCAGCATTTT. Translating gives CSARDPRQTGSNQPQHF.

This rearrangement joins TRBV3-1 to TRBJ1-2; D not certain. Trimming cost V 0 bases and J 2 bases, with 7 bases left between them. The CDR3 runs to 14 residues. The V gene's germline CDR1 is LGHDT and CDR2 YNNKEL (reference sequence). The CDR3, as DNA: TGTGCCAGCAGCCAAGACGGGCCGAACTATGGCTACACCTTC. This sequence encodes CASSQDGPNYGYTF. Supplemented by reference TRBV3-1 and TRBJ1-2, the full variable domain reads DTAVSQTPKYLVTQMGNDKSIKCEQNLGHDTMYWYKQDSKKFLKIMFSYNNKELIINETVPNRFSPKSPDKAHLNLHINSLELGDSAVYFCASSQDGPNYGYTFGSGTRLTVV.

In this sample, this clonotype turned up a few times. V usage is TRBV4-1 and J usage is TRBJ2-7; tentative D call: TRBD1 (6 bases). V lost 3 bases to trimming and J lost 0 bases, with 18 bases between them. Germline assignment: CDR1 MGHRA and CDR2 YSYEKL. The CDR3 runs to 17 residues. Here the CDR3 reads CASSQKISGTNSYEQYF. CDR3 sequence (DNA): TGCGCCAGCAGCCAGAAAATATCAGGGACAAACTCCTACGAGCAGTACTTC.

The rearrangement joins TRBV5-5 to TRBJ2-1; either TRBD1 or TRBD2 may fit D (5 bases each). The V and J ends lost 4 bases and 6 bases respectively, with 17 bases between them. CDR1 SGHKS and CDR2 YYEKEE come from the germline V gene (reference sequence). The CDR3 has 15 residues. The CDR3 spells CASSVSGARSNEQFF. As DNA, the CDR3 is TGTGCCAGCAGCGTATCCGGGGCCAGGTCCAATGAGCAGTTCTTC.

This chain uses TRBV2 with TRBJ1-4; D is unresolved. Deletions cut 8 bases from V and 0 bases from J, with 10 bases between. Per germline, CDR1 SNHLY and CDR2 FYNNEI. The CDR3 loop spans 14 amino acids. The CDR3 here is CASRIVTTNEKLFF. The CDR3 nucleotides are TGTGCCAGCCGGATCGTCACAACTAATGAAAAACTGTTTTTT.

This clonotype appeared a few times. This chain connects TRBV15 to TRBJ1-3; D is undetermined. CDR1 and CDR2 (germline): LNHNV, YYDKDF (reference sequence). The V end was cut by 1 base, the J end by 0 bases, with 4 bases between. The CDR3 contains 14 residues. The CDR3 coding sequence is TGTGCCACCAGCAGAGGGGACTCTGGAAACACCATATATTTT. Its translation: CATSRGDSGNTIYF.

The V and J genes are TRBV11-2 and TRBJ2-2; 7 bases agree with TRBD2. The germline V gene has CDR1 SGHAT and CDR2 FQNNGV. V trimming: 8 bases; J trimming: 6 bases; junction bases outside the gene matches: 6. The CDR3 is made up of 13 amino acids. CDR3 residues: CASRGGEAGELFF. The CDR3 DNA reads as TGTGCCAGCCGGGGAGGGGAGGCCGGGGAGCTGTTTTTT.

The rearrangement joins TRBV7-2 to TRBJ2-7, with 10 bases lining up with TRBD2. There are 15 residues in the CDR3. Trimming removed 1 base from V and 3 bases from J; junction bases left unmatched: 3. Germline V gene lookup returns CDR1 SGHTA and CDR2 FQGNSA. The CDR3 DNA reads TGTGCCAGCAGCTTAGTGGCTAGCGGGGGCTACGAGCAGTACTTC. Its protein is CASSLVASGGYEQYF.